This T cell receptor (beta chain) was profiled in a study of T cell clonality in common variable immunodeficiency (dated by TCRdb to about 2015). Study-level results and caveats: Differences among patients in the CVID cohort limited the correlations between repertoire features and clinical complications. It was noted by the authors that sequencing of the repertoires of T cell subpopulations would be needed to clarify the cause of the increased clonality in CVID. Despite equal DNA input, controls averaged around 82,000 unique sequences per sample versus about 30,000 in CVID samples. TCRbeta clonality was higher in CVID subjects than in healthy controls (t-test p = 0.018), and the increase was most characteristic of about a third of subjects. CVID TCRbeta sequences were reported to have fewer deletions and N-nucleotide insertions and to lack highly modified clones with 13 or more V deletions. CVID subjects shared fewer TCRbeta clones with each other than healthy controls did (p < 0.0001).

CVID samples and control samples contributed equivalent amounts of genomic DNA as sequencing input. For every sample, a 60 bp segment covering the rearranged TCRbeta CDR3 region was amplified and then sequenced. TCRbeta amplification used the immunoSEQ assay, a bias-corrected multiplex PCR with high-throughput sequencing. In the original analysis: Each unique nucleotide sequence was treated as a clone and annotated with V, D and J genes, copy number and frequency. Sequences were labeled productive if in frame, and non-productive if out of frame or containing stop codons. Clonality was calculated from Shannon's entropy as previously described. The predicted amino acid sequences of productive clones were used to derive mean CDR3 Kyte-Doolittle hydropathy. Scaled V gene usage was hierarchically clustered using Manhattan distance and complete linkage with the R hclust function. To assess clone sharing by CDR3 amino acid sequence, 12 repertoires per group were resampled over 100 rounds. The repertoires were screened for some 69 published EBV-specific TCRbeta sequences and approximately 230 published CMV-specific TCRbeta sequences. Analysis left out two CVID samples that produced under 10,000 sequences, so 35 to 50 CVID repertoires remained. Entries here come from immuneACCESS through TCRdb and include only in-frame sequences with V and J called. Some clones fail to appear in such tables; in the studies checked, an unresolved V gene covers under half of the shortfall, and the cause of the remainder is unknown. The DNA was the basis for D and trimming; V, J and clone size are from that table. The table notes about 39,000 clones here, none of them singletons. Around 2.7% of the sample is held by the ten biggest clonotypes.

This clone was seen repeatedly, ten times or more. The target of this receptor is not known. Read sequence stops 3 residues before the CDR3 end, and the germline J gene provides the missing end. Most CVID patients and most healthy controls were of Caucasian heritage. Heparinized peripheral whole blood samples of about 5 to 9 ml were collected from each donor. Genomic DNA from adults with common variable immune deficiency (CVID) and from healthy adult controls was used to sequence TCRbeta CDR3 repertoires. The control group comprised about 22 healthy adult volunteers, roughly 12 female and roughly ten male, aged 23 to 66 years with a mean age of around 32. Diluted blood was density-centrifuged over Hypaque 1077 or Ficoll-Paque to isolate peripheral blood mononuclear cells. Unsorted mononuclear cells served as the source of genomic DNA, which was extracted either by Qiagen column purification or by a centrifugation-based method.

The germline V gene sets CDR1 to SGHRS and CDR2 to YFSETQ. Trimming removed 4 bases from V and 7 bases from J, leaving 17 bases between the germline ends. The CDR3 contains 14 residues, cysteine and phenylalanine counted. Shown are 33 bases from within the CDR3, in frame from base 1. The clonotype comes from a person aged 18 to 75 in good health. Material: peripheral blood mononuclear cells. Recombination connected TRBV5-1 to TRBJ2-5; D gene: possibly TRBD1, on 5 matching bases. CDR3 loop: CASSQDNAVGTQYF. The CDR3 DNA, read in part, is TGCGCCAGCAGCCAGGACAACGCGGTAGGGACC.